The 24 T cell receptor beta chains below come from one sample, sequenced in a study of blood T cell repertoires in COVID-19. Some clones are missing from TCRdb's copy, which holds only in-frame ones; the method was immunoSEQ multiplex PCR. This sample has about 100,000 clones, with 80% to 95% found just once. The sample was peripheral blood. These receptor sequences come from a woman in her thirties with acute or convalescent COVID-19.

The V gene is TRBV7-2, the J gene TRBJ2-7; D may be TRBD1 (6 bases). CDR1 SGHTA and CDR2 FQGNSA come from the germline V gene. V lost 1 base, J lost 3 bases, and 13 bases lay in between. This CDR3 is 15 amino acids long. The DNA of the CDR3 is TGTGCCAGCAGCTTAGAACCGGGACAAAACTACGAGCAGTACTTC. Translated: CASSLEPGQNYEQYF.

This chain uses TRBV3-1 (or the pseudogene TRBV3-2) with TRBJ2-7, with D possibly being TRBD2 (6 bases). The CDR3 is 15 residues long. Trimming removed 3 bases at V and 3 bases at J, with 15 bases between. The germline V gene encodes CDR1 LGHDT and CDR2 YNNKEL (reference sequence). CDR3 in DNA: TGTGCCAGCAGCCAGCGCGGGAATACAAGCTACGAGCAGTACTTC. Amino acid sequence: CASSQRGNTSYEQYF.

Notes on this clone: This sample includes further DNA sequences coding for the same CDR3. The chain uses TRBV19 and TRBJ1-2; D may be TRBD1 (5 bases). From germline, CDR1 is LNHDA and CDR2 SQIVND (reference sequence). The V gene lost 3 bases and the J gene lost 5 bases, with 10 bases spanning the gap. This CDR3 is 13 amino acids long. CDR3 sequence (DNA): TGTGCCAGTAGTATCGGCGGGGGATATGGCTACACCTTC. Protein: CASSIGGGYGYTF.

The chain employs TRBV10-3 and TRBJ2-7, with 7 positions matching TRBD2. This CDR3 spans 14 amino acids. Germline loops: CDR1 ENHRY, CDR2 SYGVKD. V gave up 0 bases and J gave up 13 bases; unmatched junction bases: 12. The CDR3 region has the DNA TGTGCCATCAGTGAGTCGGGAGGGGAGTCTTTAGTTTACTTC. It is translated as CAISESGGESLVYF.

The CDR3 spells CASSRDITNYGYTF. The DNA of the CDR3 is TGTGCCAGCAGCCGGGACATCACCAACTATGGCTACACCTTC. The chain employs TRBV5-6 and TRBJ1-2, with D possibly TRBD1 on 6 matching bases. Germline V gene data show CDR1 as SGHDT and CDR2 as YYEEEE. The CDR3 is 14 residues long. Trimming took off 4 bases at V and 2 bases at J, with 12 bases between the two ends.

CDR3 region: CASSTQTVVNTEAFF. The CDR3 DNA sequence: TGTGCCAGCAGCACCCAAACAGTGGTGAACACTGAAGCTTTCTTT. V gene TRBV11-2 combines with J gene TRBJ1-1, with D unresolved. V was clipped by 5 bases and J by 0 bases, with 13 bases between them. CDR3 length: 15 residues. CDR1 and CDR2 (germline): SGHAT, FQNNGV.

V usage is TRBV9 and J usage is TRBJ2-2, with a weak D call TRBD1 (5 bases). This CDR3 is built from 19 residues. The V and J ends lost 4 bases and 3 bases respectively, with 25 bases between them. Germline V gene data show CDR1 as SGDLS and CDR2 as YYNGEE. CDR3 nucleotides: TGTGCCAGCAGCTTACCCCTAACCCCGTCGGCCAGGGACACCGGGGAGCTGTTTTTT. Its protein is CASSLPLTPSARDTGELFF.

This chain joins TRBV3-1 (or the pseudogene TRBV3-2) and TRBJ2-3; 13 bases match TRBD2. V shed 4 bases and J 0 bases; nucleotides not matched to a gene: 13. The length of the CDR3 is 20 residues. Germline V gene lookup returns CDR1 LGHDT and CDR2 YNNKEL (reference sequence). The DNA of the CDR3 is TGTGCCAGCAGCCCCTACCCACTAGCGGGGGGGCTGCGGAGCACAGATACGCAGTATTTT. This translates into CASSPYPLAGGLRSTDTQYF.

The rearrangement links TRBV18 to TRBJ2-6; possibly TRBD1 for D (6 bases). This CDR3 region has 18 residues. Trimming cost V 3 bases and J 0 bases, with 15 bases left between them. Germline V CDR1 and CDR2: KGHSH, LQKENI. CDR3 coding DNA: TGTGCCAGCTCACCGGCCACAGGGAAAAGCTCTGGGGCCAACGTCCTGACTTTC. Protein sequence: CASSPATGKSSGANVLTF. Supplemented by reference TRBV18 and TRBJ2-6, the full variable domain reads NAGVMQNPRHLVRRRGQEARLRCSPMKGHSHVYWYRQLPEEGLKFMVYLQKENIIDESGMPKERFSAEFPKEGPSILRIQQVVRGDSAAYFCASSPATGKSSGANVLTFGAGSRLTVL.

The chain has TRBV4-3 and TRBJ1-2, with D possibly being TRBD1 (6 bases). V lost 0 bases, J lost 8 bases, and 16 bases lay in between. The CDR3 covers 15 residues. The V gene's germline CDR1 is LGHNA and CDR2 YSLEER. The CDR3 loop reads CASSQDSAGQYGYTF. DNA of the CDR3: TGCGCCAGCAGCCAAGACAGTGCCGGACAGTACGGCTACACCTTC.

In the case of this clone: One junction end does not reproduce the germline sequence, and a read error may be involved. The CDR3 DNA reads as TGTGCCAGCAGTTTATGGGCGGGTTCCCAATTT. Translating gives CASSLWAGSQF. The chain has TRBV28 and TRBJ1-1; D not resolved. CDR1 MDHEN and CDR2 SYDVKM come from the germline V gene. The CDR3 is 11 residues long. Drawing the rest from reference TRBV28 and TRBJ1-1, the complete variable domain is DVKVTQSSRYLVKRTGEKVFLECVQDMDHENMFWYRQDPGLGLRLIYFSYDVKMKEKGDIPEGYSVSREKKERFSLILESASTNQTSMYLCASSLWAGSQFGQGTRLTVV.

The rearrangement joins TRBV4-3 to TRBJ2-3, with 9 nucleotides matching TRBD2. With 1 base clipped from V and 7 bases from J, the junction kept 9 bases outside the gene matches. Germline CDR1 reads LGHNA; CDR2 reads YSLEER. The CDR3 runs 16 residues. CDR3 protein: CASSQGLAGNPYTQYF. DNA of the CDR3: TGCGCCAGCAGCCAAGGCCTAGCGGGGAACCCTTATACGCAGTATTTT.

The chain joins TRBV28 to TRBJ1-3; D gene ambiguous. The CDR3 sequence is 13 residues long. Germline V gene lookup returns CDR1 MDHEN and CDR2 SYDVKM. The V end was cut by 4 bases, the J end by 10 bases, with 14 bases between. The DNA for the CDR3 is TGTGCCAGCAGTTCCCAGAGCCGGGGTACCATATATTTT. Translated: CASSSQSRGTIYF.

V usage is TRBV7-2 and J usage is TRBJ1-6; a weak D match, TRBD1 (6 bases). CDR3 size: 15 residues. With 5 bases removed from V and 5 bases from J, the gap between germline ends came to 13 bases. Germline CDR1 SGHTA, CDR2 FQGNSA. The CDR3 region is CASSVQGYDNSPLHF. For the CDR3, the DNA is TGTGCCAGCAGCGTACAGGGTTACGATAATTCACCCCTCCACTTT.

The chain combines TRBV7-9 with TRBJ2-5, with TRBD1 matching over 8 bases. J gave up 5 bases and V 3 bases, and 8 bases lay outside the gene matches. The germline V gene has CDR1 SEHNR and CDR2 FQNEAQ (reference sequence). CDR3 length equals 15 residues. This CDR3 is CASSFGQGVGETQYF. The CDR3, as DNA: TGTGCCAGCAGCTTCGGACAGGGCGTAGGGGAGACCCAGTACTTC.

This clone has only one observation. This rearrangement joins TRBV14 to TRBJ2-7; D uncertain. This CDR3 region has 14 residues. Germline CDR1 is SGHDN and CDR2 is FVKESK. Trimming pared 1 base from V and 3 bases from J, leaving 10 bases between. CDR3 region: CASSQVGQYYEQYF. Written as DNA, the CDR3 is TGTGCCAGCAGCCAAGTGGGCCAGTACTACGAGCAGTACTTC.

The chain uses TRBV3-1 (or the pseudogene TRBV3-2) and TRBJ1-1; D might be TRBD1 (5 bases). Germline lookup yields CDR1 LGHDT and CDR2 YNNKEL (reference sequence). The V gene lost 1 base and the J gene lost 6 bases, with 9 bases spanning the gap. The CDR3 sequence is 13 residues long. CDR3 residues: CASSQVPGAEAFF. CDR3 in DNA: TGTGCCAGCAGCCAAGTCCCGGGGGCTGAAGCTTTCTTT.

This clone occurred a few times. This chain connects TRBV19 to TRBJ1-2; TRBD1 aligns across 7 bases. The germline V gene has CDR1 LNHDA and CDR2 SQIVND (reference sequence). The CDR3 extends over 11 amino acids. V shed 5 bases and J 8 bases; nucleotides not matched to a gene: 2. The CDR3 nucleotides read TGTGCCAGTAGTTCAGGGGGAGGCTACACCTTC. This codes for CASSSGGGYTF.

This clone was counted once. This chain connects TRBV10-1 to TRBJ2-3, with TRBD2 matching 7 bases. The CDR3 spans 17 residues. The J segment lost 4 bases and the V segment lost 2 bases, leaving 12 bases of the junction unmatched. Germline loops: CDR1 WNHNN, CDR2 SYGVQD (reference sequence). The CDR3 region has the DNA TGCGCCAGCAGTGAGAGGCTGGGGGGGGTTTTATCAGATACGCAGTATTTT. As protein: CASSERLGGVLSDTQYF.

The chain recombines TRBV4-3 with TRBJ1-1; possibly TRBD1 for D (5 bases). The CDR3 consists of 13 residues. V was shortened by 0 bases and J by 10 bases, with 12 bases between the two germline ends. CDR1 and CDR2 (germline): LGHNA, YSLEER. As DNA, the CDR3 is TGCGCCAGCAGCCAAGACAGGGTTTATCGAGCTTTCTTT. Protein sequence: CASSQDRVYRAFF.

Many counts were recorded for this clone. CDR3 sequence reads: CASSQAGQEQFF. The CDR3 nucleotides are TGTGCCAGCAGCCAGGCCGGACAGGAGCAGTTCTTC. The chain joins TRBV14 to TRBJ2-1, with a tentative D call TRBD1 (6 bases). V was cut by 3 bases and J by 10 bases, with 10 bases left in between. This CDR3 has 12 amino acids. The germline V gene has CDR1 SGHDN and CDR2 FVKESK.

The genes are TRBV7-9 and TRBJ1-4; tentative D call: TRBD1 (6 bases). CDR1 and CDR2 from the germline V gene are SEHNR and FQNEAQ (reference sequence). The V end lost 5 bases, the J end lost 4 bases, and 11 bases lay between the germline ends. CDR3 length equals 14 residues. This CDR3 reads CASSQGQYNEKLFF. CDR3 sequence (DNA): TGTGCCAGCAGCCAGGGGCAGTATAATGAAAAACTGTTTTTT. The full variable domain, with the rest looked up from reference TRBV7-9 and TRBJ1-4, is DTGVSQNPRHKITKRGQNVTFRCDPISEHNRLYWYRQTLGQGPEFLTYFQNEAQLEKSRLLSDRFSAERPKGSFSTLEIQRTEQGDSAMYLCASSQGQYNEKLFFGSGTQLSVL.

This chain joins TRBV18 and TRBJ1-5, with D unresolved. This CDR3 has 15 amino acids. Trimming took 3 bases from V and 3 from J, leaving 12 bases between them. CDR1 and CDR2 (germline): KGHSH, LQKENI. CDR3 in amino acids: CASSPRADPNQPQHF. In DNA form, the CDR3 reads TGTGCCAGCTCACCGAGGGCAGACCCCAATCAGCCCCAGCATTTT.

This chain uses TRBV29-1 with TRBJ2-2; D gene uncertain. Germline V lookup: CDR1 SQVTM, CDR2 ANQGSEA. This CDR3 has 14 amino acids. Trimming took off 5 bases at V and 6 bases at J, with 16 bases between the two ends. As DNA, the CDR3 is TGCAGCGTTTACTTGCAGAGGCGTCCCGGGGAGCTGTTTTTT. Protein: CSVYLQRRPGELFF.